This T cell receptor beta chain was retrieved from a study of shared clonotypes between healthy human individuals. The authors ran unsorted PBMC replicate PCRs on 250 to 300 ng DNA, 32,000 or so T cell genomes. Original processing methods: Filtering differed since immunoSEQ provided only junctions, with no quality scores. Method: immunoSEQ multiplex PCR; TCRdb's copy keeps in-frame clones and lacks some. V and J calls and clone size are given by that table; D and trimming were obtained from the DNA. The sample shows 400,000 to 500,000 clones, roughly 78% of them seen only once. About 90 million PBMCs per unsorted sample were used for genomic DNA. Germline values: CDR1 SNHLY, CDR2 FYNNEI. CDR3 length: 13 amino acids. Between the trimmed V and J ends, which lost 8 bases and 2 bases, there was a span of 10 bases.

This chain joins TRBV2 and TRBJ2-1, with D perhaps given as TRBD1 or TRBD2 (5 bases each). The material sequenced was PBMCs. The source is a woman between 40 and 55 years old in good health. Some clones in this sample may be carry-over from other donors' samples. CDR3 residues: CASFRGPYNEQFF. CDR3 DNA sequence: TGTGCCAGCTTCCGGGGCCCCTACAATGAGCAGTTCTTC.